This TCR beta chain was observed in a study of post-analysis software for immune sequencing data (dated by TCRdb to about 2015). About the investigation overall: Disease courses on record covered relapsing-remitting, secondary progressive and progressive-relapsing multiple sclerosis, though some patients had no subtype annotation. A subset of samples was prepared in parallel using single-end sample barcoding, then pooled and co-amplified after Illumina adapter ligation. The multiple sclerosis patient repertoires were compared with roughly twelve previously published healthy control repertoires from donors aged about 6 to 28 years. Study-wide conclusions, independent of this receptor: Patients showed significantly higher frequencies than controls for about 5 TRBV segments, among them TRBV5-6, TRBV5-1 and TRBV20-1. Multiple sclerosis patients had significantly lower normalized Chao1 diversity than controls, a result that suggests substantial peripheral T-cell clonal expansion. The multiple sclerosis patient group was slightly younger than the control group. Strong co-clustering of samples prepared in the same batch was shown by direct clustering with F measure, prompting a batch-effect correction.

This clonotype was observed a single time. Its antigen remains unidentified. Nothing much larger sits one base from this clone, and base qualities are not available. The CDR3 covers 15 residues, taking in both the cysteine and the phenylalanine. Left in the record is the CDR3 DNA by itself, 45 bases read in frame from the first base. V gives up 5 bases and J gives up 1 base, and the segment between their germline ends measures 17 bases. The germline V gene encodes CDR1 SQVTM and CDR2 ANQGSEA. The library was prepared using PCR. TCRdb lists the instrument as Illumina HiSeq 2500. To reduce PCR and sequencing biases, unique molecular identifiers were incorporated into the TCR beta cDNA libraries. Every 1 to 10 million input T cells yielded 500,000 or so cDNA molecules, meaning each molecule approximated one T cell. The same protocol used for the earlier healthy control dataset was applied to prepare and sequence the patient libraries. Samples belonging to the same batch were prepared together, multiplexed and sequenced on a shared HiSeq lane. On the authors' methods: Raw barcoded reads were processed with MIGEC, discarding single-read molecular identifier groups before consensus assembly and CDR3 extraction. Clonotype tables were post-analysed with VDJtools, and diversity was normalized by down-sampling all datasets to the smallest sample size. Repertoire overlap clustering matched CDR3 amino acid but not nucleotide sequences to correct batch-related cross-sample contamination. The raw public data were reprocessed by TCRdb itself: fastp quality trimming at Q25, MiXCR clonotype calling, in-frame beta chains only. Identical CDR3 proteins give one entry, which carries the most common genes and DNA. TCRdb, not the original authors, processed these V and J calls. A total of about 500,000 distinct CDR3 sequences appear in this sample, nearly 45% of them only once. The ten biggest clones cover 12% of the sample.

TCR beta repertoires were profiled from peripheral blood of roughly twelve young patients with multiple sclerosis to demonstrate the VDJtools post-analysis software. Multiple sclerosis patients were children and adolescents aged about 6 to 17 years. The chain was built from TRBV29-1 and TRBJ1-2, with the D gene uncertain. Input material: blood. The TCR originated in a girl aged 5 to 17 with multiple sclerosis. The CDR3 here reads CSVLAMGRNNYGYTF. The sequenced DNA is TGCAGCGTTCTAGCGATGGGCAGAAATAACTATGGCTACACCTTC.